This T cell receptor (beta chain) was observed in a study of T cells in localized non-small cell lung cancer. Concerning this clone itself: Its specificity is not known.

The data were produced by immunoSEQ multiplex PCR, yet TCRdb's version contains in-frame clones alone and is incomplete. The data hold over 45,000 clones, with roughly 80% observed a single time. Trimming took off 1 base at V and 6 bases at J, with 16 bases between the two ends. Germline assignment: CDR1 LNHNV and CDR2 YYDKDF (reference sequence). This CDR3 spans 15 amino acids. Findings of the study overall: Sequencing involved a lone tumor region, leaving heterogeneity possible. A median of 57 clones ranked among the top 100 in tumor appeared in adjacent lung. Among blood samples, higher T cell density accompanied longer overall survival. Highest T cell clonality was seen in uninvolved adjacent lung, surpassing that measured in tumor.

The sequence was collected from a man between 40 and 70 years old with stage I squamous cell lung carcinoma. The source material was peripheral blood, sampled before any cancer treatment. The V call is TRBV15, the J call TRBJ2-7, with a possible D match to TRBD2 (6 bases). The CDR3 loop reads CATSRAAGRGTEQYF. The CDR3 bases are TGTGCCACCAGCAGAGCGGCGGGGAGAGGTACCGAGCAGTACTTC.